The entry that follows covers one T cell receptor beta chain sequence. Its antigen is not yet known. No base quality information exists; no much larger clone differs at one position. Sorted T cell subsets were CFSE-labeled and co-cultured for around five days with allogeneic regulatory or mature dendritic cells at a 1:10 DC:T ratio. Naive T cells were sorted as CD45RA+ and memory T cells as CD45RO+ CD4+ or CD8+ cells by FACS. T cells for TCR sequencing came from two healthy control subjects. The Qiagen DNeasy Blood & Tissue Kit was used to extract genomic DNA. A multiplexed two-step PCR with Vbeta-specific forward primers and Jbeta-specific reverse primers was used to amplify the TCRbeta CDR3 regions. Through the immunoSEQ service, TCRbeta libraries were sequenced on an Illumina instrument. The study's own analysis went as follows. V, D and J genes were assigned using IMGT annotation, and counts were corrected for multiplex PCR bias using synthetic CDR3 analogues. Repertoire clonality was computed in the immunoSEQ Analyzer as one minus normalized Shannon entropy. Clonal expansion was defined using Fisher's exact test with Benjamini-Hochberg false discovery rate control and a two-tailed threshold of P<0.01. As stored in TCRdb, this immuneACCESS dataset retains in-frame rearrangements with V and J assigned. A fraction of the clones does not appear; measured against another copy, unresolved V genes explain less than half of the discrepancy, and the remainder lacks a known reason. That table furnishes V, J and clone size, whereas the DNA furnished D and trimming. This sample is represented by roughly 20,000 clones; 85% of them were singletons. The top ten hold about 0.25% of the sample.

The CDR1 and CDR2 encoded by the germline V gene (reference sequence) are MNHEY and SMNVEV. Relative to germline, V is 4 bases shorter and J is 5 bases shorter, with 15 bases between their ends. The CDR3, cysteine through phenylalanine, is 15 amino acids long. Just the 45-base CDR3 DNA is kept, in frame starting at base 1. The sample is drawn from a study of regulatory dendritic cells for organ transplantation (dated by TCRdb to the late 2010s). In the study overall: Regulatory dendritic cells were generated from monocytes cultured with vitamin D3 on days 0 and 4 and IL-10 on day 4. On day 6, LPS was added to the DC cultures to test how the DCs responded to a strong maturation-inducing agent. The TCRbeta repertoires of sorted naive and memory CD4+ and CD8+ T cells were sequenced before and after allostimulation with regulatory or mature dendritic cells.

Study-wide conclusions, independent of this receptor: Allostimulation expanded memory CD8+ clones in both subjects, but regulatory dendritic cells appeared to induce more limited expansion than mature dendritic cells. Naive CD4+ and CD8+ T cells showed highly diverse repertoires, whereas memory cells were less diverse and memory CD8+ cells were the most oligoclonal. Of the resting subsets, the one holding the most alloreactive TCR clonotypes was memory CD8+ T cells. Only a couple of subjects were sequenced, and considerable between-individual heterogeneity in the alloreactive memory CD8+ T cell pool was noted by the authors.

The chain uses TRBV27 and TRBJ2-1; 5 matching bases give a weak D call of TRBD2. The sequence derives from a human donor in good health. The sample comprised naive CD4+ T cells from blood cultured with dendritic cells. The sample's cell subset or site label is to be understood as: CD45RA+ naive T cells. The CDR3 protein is CASSYTKLLDNEQFF. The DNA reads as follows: TGTGCCAGCAGTTACACGAAACTACTAGACAATGAGCAGTTCTTC.